The clone carrying this TCR beta chain was seen once. This specimen includes other DNA sequences encoding the same CDR3. Profiled with immunoSEQ multiplex PCR; TCRdb holds only in-frame clones, not every one. The sample shows over a million clones, roughly 98.5% of them seen only once. The data originate from a study of shared clonotypes between healthy human individuals. Study details: The donors, two women and a few men, were aged 18 to 49. Researchers assigned three CD4 naive, three CD4 memory, two CD8 naive and one CD8 memory plate to each donor.

The sequencing input was naive CD4+ T cells sorted from blood. Subset: CD45RA+ positively selected. This sequence originates from a man aged 25 to 40 in good health.

DNA for the CDR3: TGTGCCAGCAGTTTGGACAGGGGCCCCTACGAGCAGTACTTC. This codes for CASSLDRGPYEQYF. V is TRBV7-2 and J is TRBJ2-7, with 9 bases matching TRBD1. The CDR3 is 14 amino acids. V shed 6 bases, J shed 2 bases, and the junction held 5 bases outside the gene matches. Per the germline V gene, CDR1 is SGHTA and CDR2 is FQGNSA.